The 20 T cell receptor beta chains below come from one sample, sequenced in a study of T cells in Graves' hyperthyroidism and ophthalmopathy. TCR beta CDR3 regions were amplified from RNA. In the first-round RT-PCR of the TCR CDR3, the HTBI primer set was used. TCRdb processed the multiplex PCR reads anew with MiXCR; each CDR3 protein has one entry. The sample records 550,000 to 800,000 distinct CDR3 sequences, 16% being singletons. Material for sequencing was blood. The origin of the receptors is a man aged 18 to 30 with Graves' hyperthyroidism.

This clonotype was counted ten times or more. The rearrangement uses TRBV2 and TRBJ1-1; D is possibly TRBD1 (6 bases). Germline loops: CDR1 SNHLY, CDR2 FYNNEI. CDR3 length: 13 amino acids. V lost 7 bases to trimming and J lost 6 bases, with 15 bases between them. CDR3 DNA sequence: TGTGCCAGCATGAGGGGGGACGGCCCTGAAGCTTTCTTT. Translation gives CASMRGDGPEAFF.

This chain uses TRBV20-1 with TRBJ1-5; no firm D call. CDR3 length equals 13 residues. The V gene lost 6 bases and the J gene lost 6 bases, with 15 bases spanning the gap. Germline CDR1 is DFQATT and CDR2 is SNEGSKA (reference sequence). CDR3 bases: TGCAGTGCCATGGCGGAGATGGGTCAGCCCCAGCATTTT. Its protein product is CSAMAEMGQPQHF.

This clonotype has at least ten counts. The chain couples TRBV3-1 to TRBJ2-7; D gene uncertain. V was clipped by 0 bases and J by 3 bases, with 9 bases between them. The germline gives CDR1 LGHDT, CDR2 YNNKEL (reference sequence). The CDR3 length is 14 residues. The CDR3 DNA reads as TGTGCCAGCAGCCAAGAGTCACGAAACTACGAGCAGTACTTC. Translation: CASSQESRNYEQYF.

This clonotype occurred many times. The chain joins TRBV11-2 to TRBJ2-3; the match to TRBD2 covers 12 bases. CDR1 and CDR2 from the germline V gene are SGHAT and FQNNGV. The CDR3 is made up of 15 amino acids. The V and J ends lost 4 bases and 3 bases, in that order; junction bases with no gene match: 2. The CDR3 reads CASSSTSGRTDTQYF. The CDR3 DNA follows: TGTGCCAGCAGCTCGACTAGCGGGAGAACAGATACGCAGTATTTT. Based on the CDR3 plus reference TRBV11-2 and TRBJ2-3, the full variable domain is EAGVAQSPRYKIIEKRQSVAFWCNPISGHATLYWYQQILGQGPKLLIQFQNNGVVDDSQLPKDRFSAERLKGVDSTLKIQPAKLEDSAVYLCASSSTSGRTDTQYFGPGTRLTVL.

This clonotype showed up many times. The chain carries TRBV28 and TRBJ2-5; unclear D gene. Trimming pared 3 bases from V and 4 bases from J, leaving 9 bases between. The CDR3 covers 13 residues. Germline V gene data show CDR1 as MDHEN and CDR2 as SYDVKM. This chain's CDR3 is CASSLERPETQYF. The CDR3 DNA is TGTGCCAGCAGTTTGGAGAGGCCAGAGACCCAGTACTTC.

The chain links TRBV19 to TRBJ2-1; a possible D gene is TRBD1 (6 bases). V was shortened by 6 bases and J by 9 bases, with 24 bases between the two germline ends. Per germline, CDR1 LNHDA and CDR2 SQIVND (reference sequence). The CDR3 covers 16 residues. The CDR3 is CASSRNARRTVTEQFF. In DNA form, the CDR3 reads TGTGCCAGTAGCCGAAATGCAAGGCGGACAGTCACTGAGCAGTTCTTC.

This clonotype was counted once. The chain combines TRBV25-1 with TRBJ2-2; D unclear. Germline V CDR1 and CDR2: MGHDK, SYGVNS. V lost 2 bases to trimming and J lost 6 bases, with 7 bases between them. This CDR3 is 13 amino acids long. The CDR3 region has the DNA TGTGCCAGCAGTGAAGGGTCCCCCGGGGAGCTGTTTTTT. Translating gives CASSEGSPGELFF.

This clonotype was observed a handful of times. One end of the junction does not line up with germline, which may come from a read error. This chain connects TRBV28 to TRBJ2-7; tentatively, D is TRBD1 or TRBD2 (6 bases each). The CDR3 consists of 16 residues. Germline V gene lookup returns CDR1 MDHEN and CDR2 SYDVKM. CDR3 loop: CASSLWRGANTYKQYF. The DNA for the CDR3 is TGTGCCAGCAGTTTATGGAGGGGGGCTAATACCTACAAGCAGTACTTC.

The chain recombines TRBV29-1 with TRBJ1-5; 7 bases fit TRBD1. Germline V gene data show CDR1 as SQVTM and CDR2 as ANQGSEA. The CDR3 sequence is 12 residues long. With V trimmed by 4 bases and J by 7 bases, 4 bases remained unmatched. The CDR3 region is CSVGDRAQPQHF. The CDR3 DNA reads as TGCAGCGTTGGCGACAGGGCCCAGCCCCAGCATTTT.

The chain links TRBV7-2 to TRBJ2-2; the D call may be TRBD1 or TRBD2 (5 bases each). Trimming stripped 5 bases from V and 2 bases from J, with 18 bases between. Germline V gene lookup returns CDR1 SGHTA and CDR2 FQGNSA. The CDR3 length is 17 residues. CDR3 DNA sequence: TGTGCCAGCAGCCGCCGGGACCCACACACAAACACCGGGGAGCTGTTTTTT. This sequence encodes CASSRRDPHTNTGELFF.

CDR3 sequence (DNA): TGTGCCAGCAGCCAAGAGGGCGGGAGAATTTGGAATGAGCAGTTCTTC. It encodes CASSQEGGRIWNEQFF. The rearrangement uses TRBV14 and TRBJ2-1; 7 bases agree with TRBD2. The V segment lost 0 bases and the J segment 7 bases; nucleotides outside the gene matches: 9. Germline V gives CDR1 SGHDN, CDR2 FVKESK. This CDR3 comprises 16 residues. Based on the CDR3 plus reference TRBV14 and TRBJ2-1, the full variable domain is EAGVTQFPSHSVIEKGQTVTLRCDPISGHDNLYWYRRVMGKEIKFLLHFVKESKQDESGMPNNRFLAERTGGTYSTLKVQPAELEDSGVYFCASSQEGGRIWNEQFFGPGTRLTVL.

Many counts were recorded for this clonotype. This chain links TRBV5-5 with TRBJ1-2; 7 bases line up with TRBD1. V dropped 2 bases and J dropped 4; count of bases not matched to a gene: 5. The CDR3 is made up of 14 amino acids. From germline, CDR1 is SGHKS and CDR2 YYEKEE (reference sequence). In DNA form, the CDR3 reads TGTGCCAGCAGCTTTGCACAGGGGCTCTATGGCTACACCTTC. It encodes CASSFAQGLYGYTF.

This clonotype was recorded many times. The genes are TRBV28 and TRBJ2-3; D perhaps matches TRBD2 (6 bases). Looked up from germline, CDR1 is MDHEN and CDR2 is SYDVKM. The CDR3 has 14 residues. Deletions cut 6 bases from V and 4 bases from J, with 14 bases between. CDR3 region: CASRPPGEADTQYF. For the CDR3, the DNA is TGTGCCAGCAGGCCTCCGGGGGAAGCAGATACGCAGTATTTT.

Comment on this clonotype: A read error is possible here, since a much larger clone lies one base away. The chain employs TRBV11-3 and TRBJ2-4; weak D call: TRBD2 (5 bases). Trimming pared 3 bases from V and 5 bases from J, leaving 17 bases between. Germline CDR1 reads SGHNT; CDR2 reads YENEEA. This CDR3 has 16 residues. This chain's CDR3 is CASSFPRTGGENIQYF. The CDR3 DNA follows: TGTGCCAGCAGCTTCCCCCGGACTGGCGGAGAAAACATTCAGTACTTC.

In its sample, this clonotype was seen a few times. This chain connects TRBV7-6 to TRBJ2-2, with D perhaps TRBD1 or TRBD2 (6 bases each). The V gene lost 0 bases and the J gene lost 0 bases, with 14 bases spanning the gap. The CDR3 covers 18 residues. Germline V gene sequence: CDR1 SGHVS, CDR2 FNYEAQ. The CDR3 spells CASSLAERGVTNTGELFF. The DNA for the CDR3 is TGTGCCAGCAGCTTAGCGGAGAGGGGGGTAACGAACACCGGGGAGCTGTTTTTT.

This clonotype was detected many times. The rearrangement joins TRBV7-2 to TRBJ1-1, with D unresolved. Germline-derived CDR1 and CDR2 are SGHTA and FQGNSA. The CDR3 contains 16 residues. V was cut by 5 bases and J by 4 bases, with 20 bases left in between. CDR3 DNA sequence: TGTGCCAGCAGCCTCTACCCCCCAAGAACAATCACTGAAGCTTTCTTT. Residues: CASSLYPPRTITEAFF.

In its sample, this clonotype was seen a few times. The CDR3 loop is CASSGGQGGRPQHF. CDR3 bases: TGTGCCAGCAGCGGGGGACAGGGAGGGAGGCCCCAGCATTTT. This chain connects TRBV9 to TRBJ1-5; 9 bases line up with TRBD1. Per germline, CDR1 SGDLS and CDR2 YYNGEE. With V trimmed by 3 bases and J by 9 bases, 7 bases remained unmatched. This CDR3 is built from 14 residues.

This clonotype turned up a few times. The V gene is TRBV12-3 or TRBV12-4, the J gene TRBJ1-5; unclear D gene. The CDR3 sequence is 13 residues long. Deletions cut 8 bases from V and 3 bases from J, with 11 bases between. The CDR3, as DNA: TGTGCCAGCGGGCTGTGGATCAATCAGCCCCAGCATTTT. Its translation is CASGLWINQPQHF.

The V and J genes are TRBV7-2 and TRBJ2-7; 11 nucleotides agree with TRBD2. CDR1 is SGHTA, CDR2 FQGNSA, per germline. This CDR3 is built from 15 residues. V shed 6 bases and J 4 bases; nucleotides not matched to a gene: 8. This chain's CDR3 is CASRILAGGLYEQYF. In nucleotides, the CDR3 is TGTGCCAGCAGGATTCTAGCGGGAGGACTGTACGAGCAGTACTTC.

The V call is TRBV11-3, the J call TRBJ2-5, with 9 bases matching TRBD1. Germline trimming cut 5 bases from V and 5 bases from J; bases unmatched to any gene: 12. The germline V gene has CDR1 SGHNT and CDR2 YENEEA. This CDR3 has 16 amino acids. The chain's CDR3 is CASSPQGQGGGETQYF. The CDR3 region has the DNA TGTGCCAGCAGCCCACAGGGACAGGGCGGTGGGGAGACCCAGTACTTC. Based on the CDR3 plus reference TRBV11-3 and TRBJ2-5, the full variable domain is EAGVVQSPRYKIIEKKQPVAFWCNPISGHNTLYWYLQNLGQGPELLIRYENEEAVDDSQLPKDRFSAERLKGVDSTLKIQPAELGDSAVYLCASSPQGQGGGETQYFGPGTRLLVL.